This TCR beta chain was captured in a study of cytomegalovirus exposure and HLA in healthy donors. Broader study findings: A few V segments could not be told apart, such as TRBV6-2 and TRBV6-3, and were left out.

The CDR3 contains 15 residues. Germline loops: CDR1 MRHNA, CDR2 SNTAGT. Unmatched junction bases numbered 7, after V lost 6 bases and J lost 7 bases. Concerning this clone itself: Its antigen is still unknown.

Primers: 60 Vbeta forward and 13 Jbeta reverse. In the authors' workflow: A later analysis tallied some 84 million unique TCR beta chains, 9 million to 12 million of them shared. Sequencing was performed with immunoSEQ multiplex PCR; in TCRdb, only in-frame clones are kept and a portion is missing. The DNA gave D and trimming, while V, J and clone size come from that table. The sample yields some 150,000 clones, around 68% seen once. This receptor was taken from a man aged 35 to 55 in good health and CMV-seronegative. The sample consisted of PBMCs. The gene calls are TRBV6-4 and TRBJ2-2; 11 nucleotides align to TRBD1. CDR3 sequence: CASRSGTGGFGELFF. As DNA, the CDR3 is TGTGCCAGCAGAAGCGGGACAGGGGGATTCGGGGAGCTGTTTTTT.